The rows below give T cell receptor beta chains drawn from one sample of a study of blood T cell repertoires in COVID-19. Measured with immunoSEQ multiplex PCR; TCRdb has only the in-frame clones, and not every one. The sample shows approximately 250,000 clones, over 80% of them seen only once. What was sequenced was PBMCs or T cells enriched from blood (not recorded which). These receptors all stem from a woman between 25 and 40 years old with acute COVID-19. Both conserved end residues are part of each CDR3. A D gene is named only where the DNA matches it firmly. Expanded clones get a size class; other rows say once, few or many, or leave the size out.

d_call j_call clone_size v_call cdr3_aa cdr3_nt
TRBD2 TRBJ2-3 - TRBV28 CASSLSGLAGGQFTDTQYF TGTGCCAGCAGCTTATCAGGGCTAGCGGGAGGCCAATTCACAGATACGCAGTATTTT
- TRBJ1-4 - TRBV19 CASSIVAGQNEKLFF TGTGCCAGTAGTATAGTGGCAGGGCAGAATGAAAAACTGTTTTTT
TRBD2 TRBJ2-7 - TRBV7-2 CASSLTSGSAHEQYF TGTGCCAGCAGCTTAACTAGCGGGAGCGCTCACGAGCAGTACTTC
TRBD2 TRBJ2-1 - TRBV14 CASSPSSGVSSYNEQFF TGTGCCAGCAGCCCCTCAAGCGGGGTTAGCTCCTACAATGAGCAGTTCTTC
TRBD1 TRBJ1-2 - TRBV27 CASTSVRSGQVFGYTF TGTGCCAGCACCTCGGTCCGGTCGGGACAGGTCTTTGGCTACACCTTC
TRBD2 TRBJ2-5 - TRBV3-1/TRBV3-2 CASSQGGVAGVRETQYF TGTGCCAGCAGCCAAGGAGGAGTGGCGGGAGTCCGTGAGACCCAGTACTTC
- TRBJ2-3 - TRBV9 CASKGPGSTDTQYF TGTGCCAGCAAGGGTCCGGGAAGCACAGATACGCAGTATTTT
- TRBJ1-4 - TRBV15 CATSRDQFDRRDEKLFF TGTGCCACCAGCAGAGATCAGTTCGACAGGCGGGATGAAAAACTGTTTTTT
TRBD1 TRBJ2-7 - TRBV29-1 CSVEGQGYEQYF TGCAGCGTTGAGGGACAGGGGTACGAGCAGTACTTC
- TRBJ1-1 - TRBV2 CASSEGLNTEAFF TGTGCCAGCAGTGAAGGGCTGAACACTGAAGCTTTCTTT
- TRBJ2-2 - TRBV28 CASSLRTGELFF TGTGCCAGCAGCCTACGAACCGGGGAGCTGTTTTTT
- TRBJ1-6 - TRBV5-4 CASSLDPGLNSPLHF TGTGCCAGCAGCTTGGACCCAGGGCTGAATTCACCCCTCCACTTT
- TRBJ2-7 - TRBV25-1 CASSEGWDTSYEQYF TGTGCCAGCAGTGAAGGTTGGGACACCAGCTACGAGCAGTACTTC
- TRBJ2-2 - TRBV28 CASSSELLNTGELFF TGTGCCAGCAGTTCGGAGCTCCTGAATACCGGGGAGCTGTTTTTT
- TRBJ2-7 once TRBV30 CAWNRVLAYEQYF TGTGCCTGGAACAGGGTTCTCGCCTACGAGCAGTACTTC
TRBD2 TRBJ2-1 - TRBV5-6 CASSLYASGRNEQFF TGTGCCAGCAGCTTGTACGCTAGCGGGCGCAATGAGCAGTTCTTC
- TRBJ1-2 - TRBV7-9 CASSPQDSPYGYTF TGTGCCAGCAGCCCGCAAGACAGCCCCTATGGCTACACCTTC
TRBD1 TRBJ1-1 - TRBV6-5 CASSHSGQGVNTEAFF TGTGCCAGCAGTCACTCAGGACAGGGTGTGAACACTGAAGCTTTCTTT
- TRBJ1-6 - TRBV6-5 CASSRPGLTSPLHF TGTGCCAGCAGCCGACCGGGACTGACTTCACCCCTCCACTTT
TRBD1 TRBJ1-5 once TRBV5-4 CATSTTGGLNQPQHF TGTGCCACTAGTACAACAGGGGGCCTCAATCAGCCCCAGCATTTT
- TRBJ1-6 - TRBV5-1 CASRPQRINSPLHF TGCGCCAGCAGGCCACAGAGAATTAATTCACCCCTCCACTTT
- TRBJ2-1 - TRBV20-1 CSARTYNEQFF TGCAGTGCTAGAACATACAATGAGCAGTTCTTC
- TRBJ2-3 few TRBV5-1 CASSLEMGRPDTQYF TGCGCCAGCAGCTTGGAGATGGGGCGGCCAGATACGCAGTATTTT
- TRBJ2-2 - TRBV27 CASLKDEDTGELFF TGTGCCAGCCTAAAAGACGAGGACACCGGGGAGCTGTTTTTT
TRBD1 TRBJ1-1 - TRBV28 CASSLDRVRNTEAFF TGTGCCAGCAGCCTCGACAGGGTACGGAACACTGAAGCTTTCTTT
- TRBJ2-2 - TRBV19 CASSIAVNTGELFF TGTGCCAGTAGTATAGCAGTGAACACCGGGGAGCTGTTTTTT
- TRBJ2-2 - TRBV29-1 CSTTPRSLTGELFF TGCAGCACTACCCCGAGGTCTCTCACCGGGGAGCTGTTTTTT
TRBD2 TRBJ2-1 - TRBV6-5 CATNPALAGYNEQFF TGTGCCACCAACCCCGCACTAGCGGGATACAATGAGCAGTTCTTC
TRBD2 TRBJ2-1 few TRBV9 CASNNEGLAGVREQFF TGTGCCAGCAATAACGAGGGACTAGCGGGAGTACGGGAGCAGTTCTTC
- TRBJ2-2 once TRBV6-2/TRBV6-3 CASSSTGPANTGELFF TGTGCCAGCAGTTCGACAGGACCCGCGAACACCGGGGAGCTGTTTTTT
- TRBJ2-2 - TRBV4-1 CASSQGSPQGGEIAANTGELFF TGCGCCAGCAGCCAAGGCTCACCGCAGGGTGGGGAGATAGCGGCAAACACCGGGGAGCTGTTTTTT
- TRBJ2-1 - TRBV11-2 CASSLWEYNEQFF TGTGCCAGCAGCTTATGGGAGTACAATGAGCAGTTCTTC
- TRBJ2-7 - TRBV27 CASRAYGGSSYEQYF TGTGCCAGCAGGGCCTATGGGGGGAGCTCCTACGAGCAGTACTTC